This entry is about one T cell receptor beta chain. The CDR3 spans 15 residues. CDR1 and CDR2 from the germline V gene are SGHTS and YDEGEE. The ends were cut back, 0 bases at V and 0 bases at J, with 9 bases in the middle. Profiling relied on immunoSEQ multiplex PCR, and the TCRdb table lists in-frame clones only, not all of them. The sample consists of 300,000 or so clones, about 87% of them appearing once. The source of the sample is a study of blood T cell repertoires in COVID-19. Study-wide context: Nucleic acid was either cDNA or gDNA, and it came from T cells, B-cell-depleted T cells, or PBMCs.

This chain links TRBV5-8 with TRBJ1-2; no clear D gene. The TCR was taken from a woman aged 40 to 49 with acute or convalescent COVID-19. Specimen: peripheral blood. This CDR3 is CASSLVVNSNYGYTF. The CDR3, as DNA: TGTGCCAGCAGCTTGGTGGTCAACTCTAACTATGGCTACACCTTC.